These 22 T cell receptor beta chains came from one sample sequenced in a study of cytomegalovirus exposure and HLA in healthy donors. This PCR relied on a set of 60 Vbeta primers and 13 Jbeta primers. Assay used: immunoSEQ multiplex PCR; TCRdb lists only in-frame clones, some missing. The sample yields 150,000 to 200,000 clones, about four fifths seen once. The sequenced sample consisted of PBMCs. The receptors stem from a man aged 50-60 years in good health and CMV-seropositive.

This chain uses TRBV2 with TRBJ2-1, with 7 bases fitting TRBD2. Germline-derived CDR1 and CDR2 are SNHLY and FYNNEI. V lost 10 bases to trimming and J lost 4 bases; unmatched junction nucleotides: 13. The CDR3 sequence is 15 residues long. CDR3: CATPIGTTRYNEQFF. In nucleotides, the CDR3 is TGTGCCACGCCCATCGGGACTACACGGTACAATGAGCAGTTCTTC. Drawing the rest from reference TRBV2 and TRBJ2-1, the complete variable domain is EPEVTQTPSHQVTQMGQEVILRCVPISNHLYFYWYRQILGQKVEFLVSFYNNEISEKSEIFDDQFSVERPDGSNFTLKIRSTKLEDSAMYFCATPIGTTRYNEQFFGPGTRLTVL.

CDR3 coding DNA: TGTGCCAGCAGTGGGACCTCTAGCGGGAGGCAGTTCTTC. Its protein product is CASSGTSSGRQFF. V usage is TRBV2 and J usage is TRBJ2-1, with TRBD2 identical over 10 bases. Germline V gene lookup returns CDR1 SNHLY and CDR2 FYNNEI. V shed 4 bases and J 12 bases; nucleotides not matched to a gene: 6. The CDR3 runs 13 residues.

This clone has a handful of counts. The J gene is TRBJ2-2, the V gene TRBV4-3, with D unresolved. This CDR3 contains 12 residues. V was cut by 3 bases and J by 8 bases, with 7 bases left in between. Looked up from germline, CDR1 is LGHNA and CDR2 is YSLEER. The CDR3 nucleotides read TGCGCCAGCAGCCATCGCAGAGGGGAGCTGTTTTTT. Translating it yields CASSHRRGELFF.

The gene calls are TRBV29-1 and TRBJ2-6; possible D gene TRBD1, 6 bases. This CDR3 has 13 residues. CDR1 and CDR2 (germline): SQVTM, ANQGSEA. The V and J ends lost 7 bases and 2 bases respectively, with 9 bases between them. In DNA form, the CDR3 reads TGCAGCGCTAAGGGGGCTGGGGCCAACGTCCTGACTTTC. Protein sequence: CSAKGAGANVLTF.

The chain is built from TRBV7-9 and TRBJ1-1; maybe TRBD1 (5 bases). Trimming pared 1 base from V and 3 bases from J, leaving 9 bases between. The CDR3 consists of 14 residues. Looked up from germline, CDR1 is SEHNR and CDR2 is FQNEAQ (reference sequence). As DNA, the CDR3 is TGTGCCAGCAGCTTAGTTCTAGGGGACACTGAAGCTTTCTTT. It yields the protein CASSLVLGDTEAFF.

In DNA, the CDR3 is TGTGCCAGCAGCCCAGGGGACAGGGGGCCTGAAAAACTGTTTTTT. This translates into CASSPGDRGPEKLFF. The chain joins TRBV5-4 to TRBJ1-4; 12 nucleotides agree with TRBD1. With V trimmed by 4 bases and J by 7 bases, 5 bases remained unmatched. The CDR3 length is 15 residues. Germline V gene sequence: CDR1 SGHNT, CDR2 YYREEE (reference sequence).

This chain uses TRBV2 with TRBJ1-4; 10 nucleotides agree with TRBD1. There are 14 residues in the CDR3. With 6 bases clipped from V and 7 bases from J, the junction kept 5 bases outside the gene matches. The germline V gene has CDR1 SNHLY and CDR2 FYNNEI. The CDR3 DNA is TGTGCCAGCAGGGGGACAGGGGAAGGTGAAAAACTGTTTTTT. It codes for CASRGTGEGEKLFF. Together with reference TRBV2 and TRBJ1-4, the CDR3 gives the full variable domain: EPEVTQTPSHQVTQMGQEVILRCVPISNHLYFYWYRQILGQKVEFLVSFYNNEISEKSEIFDDQFSVERPDGSNFTLKIRSTKLEDSAMYFCASRGTGEGEKLFFGSGTQLSVL.

The chain carries TRBV30 and TRBJ1-3; D might be TRBD1 (6 bases). V dropped 0 bases and J dropped 0 bases, with 9 bases sitting between them. CDR1 is GTSNPN, CDR2 SVGIG, per germline (reference sequence). CDR3 size: 15 residues. The CDR3 spells CAWSVGTFSGNTIYF. CDR3 bases: TGTGCCTGGAGTGTAGGGACATTCTCTGGAAACACCATATATTTT.

This clone has just a few counts. CDR3 amino acids: CASSFLTRRINEQYF. CDR3 nucleotide sequence: TGTGCCAGCAGTTTTCTAACCAGGAGGATTAACGAGCAGTACTTC. The chain couples TRBV28 to TRBJ2-7; D may be TRBD2 (5 bases). The CDR3 has 15 residues. The germline gives CDR1 MDHEN, CDR2 SYDVKM. V shed 3 bases and J shed 5 bases, with 17 bases lying between them.

The chain employs TRBV6-5 and TRBJ2-7; D gene ambiguous. Germline V CDR1 and CDR2: MNHEY, SVGAGI. This CDR3 is built from 11 residues. Deletions cut 10 bases from V and 3 bases from J, with 10 bases between. The CDR3 loop reads CATAQFYEQYF. CDR3 DNA: TGTGCCACCGCGCAATTCTACGAGCAGTACTTC.

The chain joins TRBV5-1 to TRBJ2-2, with a possible D match to TRBD1 (5 bases). Trimming removed 2 bases at V and 2 bases at J, with 19 bases between. Germline V gives CDR1 SGHRS, CDR2 YFSETQ. There are 18 residues in the CDR3. CDR3 nucleotides: TGCGCCAGCAGCTTTTCTCTTATCGCGCAGGGAAACACCGGGGAGCTGTTTTTT. This encodes CASSFSLIAQGNTGELFF. Variable domain in full (rest from reference TRBV5-1 and TRBJ2-2): KAGVTQTPRYLIKTRGQQVTLSCSPISGHRSVSWYQQTPGQGLQFLFEYFSETQRNKGNFPGRFSGRQFSNSRSEMNVSTLELGDSALYLCASSFSLIAQGNTGELFFGEGSRLTVL.

The CDR3 loop reads CASSLGGTGVANEQFF. CDR3 DNA sequence: TGTGCCAGCAGCTTGGGCGGGACGGGAGTAGCGAATGAGCAGTTCTTC. V usage is TRBV11-3 and J usage is TRBJ2-1, with a possible D match to TRBD2 (6 bases). With 3 bases removed from V and 7 bases from J, the gap between germline ends came to 19 bases. This CDR3 has 16 amino acids. From germline, CDR1 is SGHNT and CDR2 YENEEA.

This chain's CDR3 is CASSLTGAEGNTIYF. The CDR3 nucleotides are TGTGCCAGCAGTTTGACAGGGGCGGAAGGAAACACCATATATTTT. This chain connects TRBV27 to TRBJ1-3, with 8 bases that match TRBD1. CDR3 length equals 15 residues. V trimming: 3 bases; J trimming: 4 bases; junction bases outside the gene matches: 5. Germline V lookup: CDR1 MNHEY, CDR2 SMNVEV (reference sequence).

The V and J genes are TRBV6-1 and TRBJ1-6, with unresolved D. V was trimmed by 2 bases and J by 5 bases, leaving 4 bases between them. The V gene's germline CDR1 is MNHNS and CDR2 SASEGT. This CDR3 contains 13 residues. The CDR3 spells CASSEQNNSPLHF. As DNA, the CDR3 is TGTGCCAGCAGTGAACAGAATAATTCACCCCTCCACTTT.

The V and J genes are TRBV9 and TRBJ1-5; the D is unclear. V lost 0 bases to trimming and J lost 4 bases, with 11 bases between them. The CDR3 length is 15 residues. Germline CDR1 and CDR2: SGDLS and YYNGEE. The CDR3: CASSVDSSQNQPQHF. The CDR3 nucleotides read TGTGCCAGCAGCGTAGACAGCAGCCAGAATCAGCCCCAGCATTTT.

V gene TRBV6-5 combines with J gene TRBJ2-2, with a weak D call TRBD1 (5 bases). Per germline, CDR1 MNHEY and CDR2 SVGAGI. V was pared by 4 bases and J by 4 bases, with 10 bases between. The CDR3 is made up of 14 amino acids. The CDR3 DNA is TGTGCCAGCAGTTCCTTTCAGGGCACCGGGGAGCTGTTTTTT. It is translated as CASSSFQGTGELFF.

The chain is built from TRBV7-2 and TRBJ2-7, with 14 bases aligning to TRBD2. This CDR3 comprises 17 residues. Germline V gene data show CDR1 as SGHTA and CDR2 as FQGNSA. The junction had 9 bases not matched to a gene; V was cut back by 4 bases and J by 4 bases. CDR3: CASSSSLGLAGAYEQYF. CDR3 coding DNA: TGTGCCAGCAGCTCCTCACTGGGACTAGCGGGGGCGTACGAGCAGTACTTC.

The chain couples TRBV6-5 to TRBJ1-1; 9 bases match TRBD1. The germline gives CDR1 MNHEY, CDR2 SVGAGI. The CDR3 has 15 amino acids. Trimming took 4 bases from V and 1 from J; bases not matched to a gene: 4. CDR3 in DNA: TGTGCCAGCAGTTGGGACAGGGCGGGGAACACTGAAGCTTTCTTT. Its translation is CASSWDRAGNTEAFF.

Comment on this clone: The junction and the germline gene differ at one end; a read error may be behind it. The chain combines TRBV19 with TRBJ1-5, with D tentatively TRBD1 (6 bases). Germline V CDR1 and CDR2: LNHDA, SQIVND (reference sequence). This CDR3 has 13 residues. In DNA, the CDR3 is TGTGCCACTAGTATGGGGCAGGGGCACCCCCAGCATTTT. This codes for CATSMGQGHPQHF.

The rearrangement links TRBV5-4 to TRBJ2-5; a possible D gene is TRBD2 (6 bases). The germline V gene has CDR1 SGHNT and CDR2 YYREEE (reference sequence). This CDR3 spans 18 amino acids. V was pared by 4 bases and J by 0 bases, with 22 bases between. CDR3 sequence reads: CASSRTSTSANYQETQYF. CDR3 DNA sequence: TGTGCCAGCAGCCGGACCTCGACTAGTGCGAATTACCAAGAGACCCAGTACTTC.

This clone is a singleton in its sample. This chain connects TRBV29-1 to TRBJ1-5; the D gene is possibly TRBD1 (5 bases). This CDR3 region has 13 residues. The V and J ends lost 6 bases and 3 bases respectively, with 12 bases between them. In germline, CDR1 is SQVTM, CDR2 ANQGSEA. The CDR3, as DNA: TGCAGCGTGGACGCGGGGACCAATCAGCCCCAGCATTTT. Residues: CSVDAGTNQPQHF.

The V gene is TRBV7-2, the J gene TRBJ2-2; 8 bases are a match to TRBD1. V lost 1 base and J lost 7; bases outside the gene matches: 2. The CDR3 is made up of 14 amino acids. Germline CDR1 reads SGHTA; CDR2 reads FQGNSA. This CDR3 reads CASSLVQGDGELFF. DNA of the CDR3: TGTGCCAGCAGCTTAGTACAGGGGGACGGGGAGCTGTTTTTT.